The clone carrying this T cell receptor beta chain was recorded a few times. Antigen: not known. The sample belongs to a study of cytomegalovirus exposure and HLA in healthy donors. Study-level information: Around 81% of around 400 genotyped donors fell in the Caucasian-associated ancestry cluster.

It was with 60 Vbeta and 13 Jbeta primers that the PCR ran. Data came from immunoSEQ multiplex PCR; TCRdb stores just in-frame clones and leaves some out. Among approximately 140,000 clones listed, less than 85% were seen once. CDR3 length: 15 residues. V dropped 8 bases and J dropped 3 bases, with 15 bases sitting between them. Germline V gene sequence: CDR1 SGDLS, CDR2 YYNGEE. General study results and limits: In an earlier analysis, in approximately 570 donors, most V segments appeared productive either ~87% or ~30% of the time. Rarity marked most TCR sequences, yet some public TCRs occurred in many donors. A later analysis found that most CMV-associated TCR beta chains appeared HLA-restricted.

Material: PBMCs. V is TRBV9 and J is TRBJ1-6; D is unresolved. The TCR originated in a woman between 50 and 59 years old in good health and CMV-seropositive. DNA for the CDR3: TGTGCCAGTCGCGCGAGGGCCGACTATAATTCACCCCTCCACTTT. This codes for CASRARADYNSPLHF.